This section outlines one T cell receptor (beta chain) sequence together with its context. The antigen is not known. This specimen includes other DNA sequences encoding the same CDR3. This CDR3 region has 14 residues. V was pared by 5 bases and J by 1 base, with 11 bases between. Germline lookup yields CDR1 LNHDA and CDR2 SQIVND (reference sequence). This sample was included in a study of shared clonotypes between healthy human individuals. Overall study findings and caveats: Specimens sampled were limited to blood, with tissue repertoires likely differing.

Produced via immunoSEQ multiplex PCR; TCRdb's table is partial and in-frame only. Of some 530,000 clones in the sample, roughly 80% are singletons; the top ten hold roughly 13%. Sequencing used PBMCs. This sequence joins TRBV19 and TRBJ2-5; a weak D match, TRBD2 (5 bases). This sequence originates from a woman aged 40 to 49 in good health. Some clones in this sample may be carry-over from other donors' samples. CDR3 protein: CASSATGVQETQYF. In nucleotides, the CDR3 is TGTGCCAGTAGTGCTACCGGGGTCCAAGAGACCCAGTACTTC.